The rows below give T cell receptor beta chains drawn from one sample of a study of blood T cells in healthy people across ages. MiXCR, run by TCRdb on the 5' RACE reads, gives a single entry per CDR3 protein. The sample lists 710,000 or so distinct CDR3 sequences; about a fifth were seen once. The specimen sequenced was blood. These receptors were collected from a man aged 70 or older in good health. Both conserved end residues are part of each CDR3. A D gene is named only where the DNA matches it firmly. Clone sizes are given selectively: once, few, many, or a class where the clone is expanded.

V gene	CDR3 length	clone size	J gene	D gene	CDR3 DNA	CDR3 protein
TRBV10-3	17	once	TRBJ2-1	TRBD2	TGTGCCATCAGTGAGTCGACCCTAGCGGGGGGAGGCGATGAGCAGTTCTTC	CAISESTLAGGGDEQFF
TRBV7-9	10	.	TRBJ2-3	.	TGTGTCACGGCCGCAGATACGCAGTATTTT	CVTAADTQYF
TRBV3-1	16	few	TRBJ2-1	TRBD2	TGTGCCAGCAGCGCCTCCCGGACTAGCGCTGGGAATGAGCAGTTCTTC	CASSASRTSAGNEQFF
TRBV6-5	23	few	TRBJ2-4	TRBD2	TGTGCCAGCAGTTACGGAGACACCGGGACACACAAGACTAGCGGCTATGATGTCAACATTCAGTACTTC	CASSYGDTGTHKTSGYDVNIQYF
TRBV7-3	15	.	TRBJ2-1	TRBD2	TGTGCCAGCAGCTCCACGGGACTAGCCTACAATGAGCAGTTCTTC	CASSSTGLAYNEQFF
TRBV2	15	.	TRBJ1-2	.	TGTGCCAGCAGTGAAGTTGGCCAGAGGGTCTGGGGCTACACCTTC	CASSEVGQRVWGYTF
TRBV29-1	10	.	TRBJ1-2	.	TGCAGCGTTGAAAAGGCAGGCTACACCTTC	CSVEKAGYTF
TRBV12-3/TRBV12-4	13	few	TRBJ1-5	.	TGTGCCAGCAGTAAGTCCCGAAGTCAGCCCCAGCATTTT	CASSKSRSQPQHF
TRBV12-3/TRBV12-4	16	.	TRBJ1-4	TRBD1	TGTGCCAGCACCCTCACAACCGGGACAGGGCACACAAAACTGTTTTTT	CASTLTTGTGHTKLFF
TRBV5-5	15	few	TRBJ2-5	.	TGTGCCAGCAGCCCGCTTGTTACAGGGAGAGAGACCCAGTACTTC	CASSPLVTGRETQYF